One and the same sample provided the 26 T cell receptor beta chains below, sequenced in a study of metastatic and nonmetastatic thyroid tumors. TCRdb redid the clone calls on the PCR reads using MiXCR. The sample contains approximately 15,000 clones, roughly a quarter of which appear only once. No treatment had been given to any patient before thyroid surgery. Sequencing input: tumor tissue. All receptors derive from a female donor with papillary thyroid cancer or a benign thyroid nodule (not recorded which). Some clones in this sample may be carry-over from other donors' samples.

This clone was observed many times. CDR3 coding DNA: TGTGCCAGTAGTAAAACGACAGGTTTAGCCAAAAACATTCAGTACTTC. Protein sequence: CASSKTTGLAKNIQYF. The chain combines TRBV19 with TRBJ2-4; D may be TRBD1 (6 bases). CDR3 length equals 16 residues. V gave up 4 bases and J gave up 0 bases, with 13 bases separating them. The germline CDR1 and CDR2 sequences are LNHDA and SQIVND (reference sequence).

This clone is medium-sized (0.01 to 0.1%) within its sample. The chain is built from TRBV19 and TRBJ2-1; 10 bases agree with TRBD1. J gave up 7 bases and V 4 bases, and 13 bases lay outside the gene matches. This CDR3 is 17 amino acids long. CDR1 and CDR2 from the germline V gene are LNHDA and SQIVND (reference sequence). DNA of the CDR3: TGTGCCAGTAGTAGAGGGACAGGGGAAGACCGTCGGAATGAGCAGTTCTTC. Encoded protein: CASSRGTGEDRRNEQFF.

This clone has a count of ten or more. CDR3 region: CASSRGGQGASTNYGYTF. CDR3 nucleotide sequence: TGTGCCAGCAGCCGCGGTGGACAGGGGGCATCAACTAACTATGGCTACACCTTC. V and J are TRBV11-2 and TRBJ1-2; TRBD1 matches at 11 bases. V was clipped by 5 bases and J by 0 bases; unmatched bases: 11. Germline V gene data show CDR1 as SGHAT and CDR2 as FQNNGV. The CDR3 has 18 amino acids.

V usage is TRBV6-1 and J usage is TRBJ2-2; 14 nucleotides align to TRBD2. The V gene end was trimmed by 6 bases and the J gene end by 7 bases; junction bases not matched to a gene: 10. This CDR3 spans 17 amino acids. In germline, CDR1 is MNHNS, CDR2 SASEGT. In DNA, the CDR3 is TGTGCCAGCAGGAGACTAGCGGGAGGGCGGTTTCTCGGGGAGCTGTTTTTT. Its protein product is CASRRLAGGRFLGELFF.

This clone was detected ten times or more. The V call is TRBV9, the J call TRBJ1-2, with unresolved D. Germline loops: CDR1 SGDLS, CDR2 YYNGEE. The CDR3 length is 14 residues. Trimming pared 0 bases from V and 4 bases from J, leaving 10 bases between. The CDR3 DNA reads TGTGCCAGCAGCGTAGCTTCGCTATCCTATGGCTACACCTTC. Its translation is CASSVASLSYGYTF.

This clone was seen ten or more times. The V call is TRBV7-2, the J call TRBJ1-5; D is unresolved. Germline V gene data show CDR1 as SGHTA and CDR2 as FQGNSA. Trimming stripped 3 bases from V and 6 bases from J, with 6 bases between. The length of the CDR3 is 12 residues. The CDR3 region is CASSLGGQPQHF. The CDR3 bases are TGTGCCAGCAGCTTGGGTGGTCAGCCCCAGCATTTT. The full variable domain, its missing parts supplied by reference TRBV7-2 and TRBJ1-5, is GAGVSQSPSNKVTEKGKDVELRCDPISGHTALYWYRQSLGQGLEFLIYFQGNSAPDKSGLPSDRFSAERTGGSVSTLTIQRTQQEDSAVYLCASSLGGQPQHFGDGTRLSIL.

Within the sample, this clone is medium-sized. It is unclear where the CDR3 begins or ends on the DNA, so no DNA is shown, and the CDR3 is as TCRdb lists it. The genes are TRBV7-9 and TRBJ1-2. CDR1 is SEHNR, CDR2 FQNEAQ, per germline (reference sequence). The CDR3 extends over 13 residues, inclusive of both ends. The CDR3 here is CASSFGPGDGYTF.

This clone has ten or more counts. The rearrangement uses TRBV27 and TRBJ2-7; TRBD2 agrees at 14 bases. The junction had 5 bases not matched to a gene; V was cut back by 6 bases and J by 4 bases. The CDR3 is 15 residues long. Germline CDR1 is MNHEY and CDR2 is SMNVEV (reference sequence). CDR3 coding DNA: TGTGCCAGCAGATCCTGGACTAGCGGGAGGTACGAGCAGTACTTC. Encoded protein: CASRSWTSGRYEQYF.

The chain recombines TRBV29-1 with TRBJ2-7, with a weak D call TRBD2 (5 bases). The V gene lost 6 bases and the J gene lost 7 bases, with 10 bases spanning the gap. The CDR3 runs to 10 residues. The germline gives CDR1 SQVTM, CDR2 ANQGSEA. The CDR3 spells CSVGEGEQYF. DNA of the CDR3: TGCAGCGTGGGAGAAGGTGAGCAGTACTTC.

This clone rates as medium-sized. Other DNA sequences of this sample code for an identical CDR3. The chain carries TRBV12-3 or TRBV12-4 and TRBJ2-1; the D gene is possibly TRBD2 (6 bases). Trimming shortened V by 6 bases and J by 6 bases, and 12 bases separated the two germline ends. This CDR3 has 13 residues. CDR3 sequence: CASSLGLRNEQFF. CDR3 bases: TGTGCCAGCAGCCTGGGACTTCGCAATGAGCAGTTCTTC.

This clone is medium-sized (0.01 to 0.1%) by share. The genes are TRBV2 and TRBJ1-5, with D maybe TRBD1 (5 bases). CDR1 is SNHLY and CDR2 is FYNNEI in the germline V gene. V lost 0 bases to trimming and J lost 1 base, with 13 bases between them. CDR3 length equals 17 residues. CDR3 nucleotides: TGTGCCAGCAGTGAAGCGGGGCTCTCCATAAGCAATCAGCCCCAGCATTTT. The encoded protein is CASSEAGLSISNQPQHF.

This clone appeared many times. The rearrangement uses TRBV7-2 and TRBJ2-1, with 11 bases identical to TRBD2. Germline CDR1 and CDR2: SGHTA and FQGNSA. With V trimmed by 5 bases and J by 2 bases, 5 bases remained unmatched. The CDR3 runs 16 residues. CDR3: CASSGVAGGTYNEQFF. In DNA, the CDR3 is TGTGCCAGCAGCGGGGTAGCGGGAGGGACCTACAATGAGCAGTTCTTC.

The chain uses TRBV11-2 and TRBJ2-7, with 9 nucleotides matching TRBD2. The germline CDR1 and CDR2 sequences are SGHAT and FQNNGV. V was pared by 4 bases and J by 0 bases, with 7 bases of the junction left unmatched. The CDR3 loop spans 16 amino acids. CDR3 amino acids: CASSSRSTSGSYEQYF. CDR3 nucleotide sequence: TGTGCCAGCAGCTCTAGATCGACTAGCGGCTCCTACGAGCAGTACTTC.

This clone was counted many times. The rearrangement uses TRBV15 and TRBJ2-6, with D possibly TRBD2 on 6 matching bases. The V gene's germline CDR1 is LNHNV and CDR2 YYDKDF (reference sequence). CDR3 length: 16 amino acids. V lost 0 bases and J lost 2, with 8 bases in between. The CDR3 spells CATSRDGGTGANVLTF. The CDR3 DNA reads as TGTGCCACCAGCAGAGATGGCGGGACTGGGGCCAACGTCCTGACTTTC.

This clone was seen repeatedly, ten times or more. This chain links TRBV18 with TRBJ2-1; 8 bases line up with TRBD1. CDR1 is KGHSH, CDR2 LQKENI, per germline. CDR3 size: 16 residues. V was pared by 3 bases and J by 5 bases, with 9 bases of the junction left unmatched. CDR3 nucleotides: TGTGCCAGCTCACCCAATGGACAGGGAACCAACAATGAGCAGTTCTTC. This codes for CASSPNGQGTNNEQFF.

This clone has at least ten counts. The J gene is TRBJ1-4, the V gene TRBV5-6, with D possibly being TRBD1 (5 bases). V was trimmed by 5 bases and J by 4 bases, leaving 21 bases between them. Germline V lookup: CDR1 SGHDT, CDR2 YYEEEE. The CDR3 is made up of 17 amino acids. This CDR3 reads CASSSGTLGRDNEKLFF. The CDR3 region has the DNA TGTGCCAGCAGTTCCGGGACCCTAGGTAGAGATAATGAAAAACTGTTTTTT.

This clone was picked up many times. This chain links TRBV29-1 with TRBJ1-2, with D hard to call. CDR1 is SQVTM, CDR2 ANQGSEA, per germline. V dropped 4 bases and J dropped 8 bases, with 17 bases sitting between them. CDR3 size: 13 residues. CDR3: CSVGGQGGRGYTF. The CDR3 DNA reads as TGCAGCGTTGGTGGCCAAGGTGGACGCGGCTACACCTTC.

This clone occurred many times. The chain employs TRBV28 and TRBJ2-2; D ambiguous. Germline V CDR1 and CDR2: MDHEN, SYDVKM. Trimming pared 6 bases from V and 2 bases from J, leaving 7 bases between. This CDR3 is built from 13 residues. CDR3 protein: CASSRINTGELFF. The CDR3 nucleotides read TGTGCCAGCAGCCGTATTAACACCGGGGAGCTGTTTTTT.

The table lists this clone with many counts. V is TRBV20-1 and J is TRBJ2-3; D may match TRBD1 or TRBD2 (5 bases each). There are 15 residues in the CDR3. Trimming left V 5 bases short and J 1 base short, with 16 bases between. The germline gives CDR1 DFQATT, CDR2 SNEGSKA (reference sequence). As DNA, the CDR3 is TGCAGTGCTGAGGGGTTCCGAGTGCGCACAGATACGCAGTATTTT. It yields the protein CSAEGFRVRTDTQYF.

V and J are TRBV4-1 and TRBJ1-6; D uncertain. With 1 base removed from V and 3 bases from J, the gap between germline ends came to 13 bases. The CDR3 runs 17 residues. In germline, CDR1 is MGHRA, CDR2 YSYEKL. The CDR3 sequence: CASSQGVAYNYNSPLHF. CDR3 nucleotide sequence: TGCGCCAGCAGCCAAGGCGTCGCGTACAACTATAATTCACCCCTCCACTTT.

This clone has more than one count but fewer than ten. The junction does not match germline at one end; this may be a read error. The chain couples TRBV28 to TRBJ1-5, with D hard to call. Germline CDR1 reads MDHEN; CDR2 reads SYDVKM. The CDR3 runs 15 residues. The CDR3: CASSLGGSRNQPHHF. CDR3 DNA sequence: TGTGCCAGCAGTTTAGGCGGGTCTCGCAATCAGCCCCATCATTTT.

This clone qualifies as medium-sized. The sample holds other DNA sequences that translate to the same CDR3. The rearrangement links TRBV30 to TRBJ2-7; 7 bases are a match to TRBD1. The CDR3 is 14 residues long. V gave up 0 bases and J gave up 4 bases; unmatched junction bases: 6. Germline V gene sequence: CDR1 GTSNPN, CDR2 SVGIG (reference sequence). CDR3 sequence (DNA): TGTGCCTGGAGTGTGTCCGGGACAGCGTACGAGCAGTACTTC. Translation gives CAWSVSGTAYEQYF.

By share of the sample, this clone is medium-sized. V is TRBV7-6 and J is TRBJ2-3; 14 nucleotides line up with TRBD2. Germline V CDR1 and CDR2: SGHVS, FNYEAQ. With V trimmed by 4 bases and J by 3 bases, 3 bases remained unmatched. There are 16 residues in the CDR3. This CDR3 is CASSSGTSGRTDTQYF. As DNA, the CDR3 is TGTGCCAGCAGCTCAGGGACTAGCGGGAGAACAGATACGCAGTATTTT.

This clone is classed as medium-sized (0.01 to 0.1%). This chain joins TRBV7-9 and TRBJ2-1, with 8 bases identical to TRBD2. The V and J ends lost 8 bases and 5 bases, in that order; junction bases with no gene match: 8. This CDR3 region has 14 residues. Germline CDR1 and CDR2: SEHNR and FQNEAQ (reference sequence). CDR3 protein: CASSGKRGNNEQFF. DNA for the CDR3: TGTGCCAGCTCCGGGAAGCGGGGGAACAATGAGCAGTTCTTC.

By share, this clone ranks as medium-sized (0.01 to 0.1%). CDR3 bases: TGTGCCAGCAGCTTAGGGGTCCGGACAGATACGCAGTATTTT. Protein sequence: CASSLGVRTDTQYF. The chain links TRBV11-3 to TRBJ2-3; D is undetermined. Germline CDR1 reads SGHNT; CDR2 reads YENEEA. The ends were cut back, 1 base at V and 3 bases at J, with 8 bases in the middle. The CDR3 contains 14 residues. Complete variable domain (other parts from reference TRBV11-3 and TRBJ2-3): EAGVVQSPRYKIIEKKQPVAFWCNPISGHNTLYWYLQNLGQGPELLIRYENEEAVDDSQLPKDRFSAERLKGVDSTLKIQPAELGDSAVYLCASSLGVRTDTQYFGPGTRLTVL.

This clone was seen more than once but under ten times. Mismatch with germline at one junction end may stem from a read error. V and J are TRBV2 and TRBJ2-1; D unresolved. This CDR3 region has 12 residues. Germline lookup yields CDR1 SNHLY and CDR2 FYNNEI. CDR3 DNA sequence: TGTGTCAGCAGTCTCCCAGCTAATGAGCAGTTCTTC. As protein: CVSSLPANEQFF.